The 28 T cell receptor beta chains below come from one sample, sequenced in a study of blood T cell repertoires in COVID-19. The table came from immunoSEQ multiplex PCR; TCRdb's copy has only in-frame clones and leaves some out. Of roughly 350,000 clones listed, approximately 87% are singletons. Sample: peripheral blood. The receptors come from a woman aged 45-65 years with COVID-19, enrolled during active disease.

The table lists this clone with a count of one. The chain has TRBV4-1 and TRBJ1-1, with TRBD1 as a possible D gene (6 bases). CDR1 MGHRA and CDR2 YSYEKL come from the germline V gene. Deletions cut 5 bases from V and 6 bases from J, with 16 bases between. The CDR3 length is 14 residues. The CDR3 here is CASSSLGGGAEAFF. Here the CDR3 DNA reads TGCGCCAGCAGCTCCCTTGGGGGGGGCGCTGAAGCTTTCTTT.

The CDR3 DNA reads TGTGCCTGGGGAATACAGCACACTGAAGCTTTCTTT. It translates to CAWGIQHTEAFF. The rearrangement uses TRBV30 and TRBJ1-1; no firm D call. Trimming removed 5 bases from V and 3 bases from J, with 10 bases in between. The V gene's germline CDR1 is GTSNPN and CDR2 SVGIG (reference sequence). The CDR3 consists of 12 residues.

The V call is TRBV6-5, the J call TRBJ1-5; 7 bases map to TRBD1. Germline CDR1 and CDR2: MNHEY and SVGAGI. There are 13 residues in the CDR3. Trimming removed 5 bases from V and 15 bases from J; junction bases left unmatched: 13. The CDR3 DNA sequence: TGTGCCAGCAGTCCTCAGATCGACAGGGCGAGGCATTTT. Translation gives CASSPQIDRARHF.

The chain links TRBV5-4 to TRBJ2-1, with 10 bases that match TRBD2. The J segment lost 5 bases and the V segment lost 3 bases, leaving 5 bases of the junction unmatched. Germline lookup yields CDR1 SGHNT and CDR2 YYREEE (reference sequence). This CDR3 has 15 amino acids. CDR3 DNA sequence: TGTGCCAGCAGCTCCGGACTAGCGGAAAACAATGAGCAGTTCTTC. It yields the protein CASSSGLAENNEQFF.

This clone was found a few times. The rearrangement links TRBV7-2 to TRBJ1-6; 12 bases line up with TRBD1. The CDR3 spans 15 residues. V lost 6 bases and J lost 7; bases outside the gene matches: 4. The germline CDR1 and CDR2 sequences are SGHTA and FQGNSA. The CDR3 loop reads CASRSGQGANSPLHF. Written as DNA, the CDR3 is TGTGCCAGCAGGTCGGGACAGGGGGCCAATTCACCCCTCCACTTT.

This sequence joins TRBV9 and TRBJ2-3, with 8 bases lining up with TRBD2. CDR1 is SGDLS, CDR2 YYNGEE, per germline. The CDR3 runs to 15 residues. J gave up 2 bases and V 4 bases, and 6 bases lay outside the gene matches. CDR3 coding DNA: TGTGCCAGCAGCTCCGGACTAGCCCACACAGATACGCAGTATTTT. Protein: CASSSGLAHTDTQYF.

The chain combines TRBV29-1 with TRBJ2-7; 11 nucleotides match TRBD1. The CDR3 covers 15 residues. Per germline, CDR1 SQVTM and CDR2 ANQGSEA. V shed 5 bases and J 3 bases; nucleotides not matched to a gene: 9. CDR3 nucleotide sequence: TGCAGCGTTCAATTCCGGGACAGGGGGGACTACGAGCAGTACTTC. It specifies CSVQFRDRGDYEQYF.

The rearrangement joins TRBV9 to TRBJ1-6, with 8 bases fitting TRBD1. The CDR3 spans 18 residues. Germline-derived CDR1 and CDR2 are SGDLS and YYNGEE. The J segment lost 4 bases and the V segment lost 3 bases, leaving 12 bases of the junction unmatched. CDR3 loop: CASSAGGRQGTYNSPLHF. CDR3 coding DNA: TGTGCCAGCAGCGCGGGGGGCCGACAGGGGACGTATAATTCACCCCTCCACTTT.

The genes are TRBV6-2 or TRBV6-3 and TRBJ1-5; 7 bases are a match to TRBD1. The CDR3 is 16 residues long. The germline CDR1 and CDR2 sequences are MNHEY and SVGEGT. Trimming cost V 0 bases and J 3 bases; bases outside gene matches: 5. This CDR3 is CASSYSTGFNNQPQHF. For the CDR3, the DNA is TGTGCCAGCAGTTACTCGACAGGGTTTAACAATCAGCCCCAGCATTTT.

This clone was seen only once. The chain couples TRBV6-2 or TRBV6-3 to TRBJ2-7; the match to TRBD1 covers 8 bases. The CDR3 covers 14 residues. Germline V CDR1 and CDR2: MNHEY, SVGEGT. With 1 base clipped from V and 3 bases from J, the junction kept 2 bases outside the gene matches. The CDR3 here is CASSYYRGYYEQYF. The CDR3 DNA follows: TGTGCCAGCAGTTACTACAGGGGGTACTACGAGCAGTACTTC.

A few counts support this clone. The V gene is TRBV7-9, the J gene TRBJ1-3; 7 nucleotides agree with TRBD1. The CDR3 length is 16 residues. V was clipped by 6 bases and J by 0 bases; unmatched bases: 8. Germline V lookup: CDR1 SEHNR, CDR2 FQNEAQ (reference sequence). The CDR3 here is CASRRTGAASGNTIYF. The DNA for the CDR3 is TGTGCCAGCAGACGGACAGGCGCTGCCTCTGGAAACACCATATATTTT.

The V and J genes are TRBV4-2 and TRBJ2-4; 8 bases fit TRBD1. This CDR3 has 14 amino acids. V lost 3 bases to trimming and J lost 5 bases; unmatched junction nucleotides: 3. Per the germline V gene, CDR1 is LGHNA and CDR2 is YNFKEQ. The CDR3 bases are TGTGCCAGCAGCCACTCAGGGGGCCAAAACATTCAGTACTTC. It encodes CASSHSGGQNIQYF.

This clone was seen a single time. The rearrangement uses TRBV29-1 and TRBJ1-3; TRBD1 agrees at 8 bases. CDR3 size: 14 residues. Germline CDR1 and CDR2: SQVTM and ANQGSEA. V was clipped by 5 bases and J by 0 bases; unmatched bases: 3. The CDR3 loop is CSVRTGGSGNTIYF. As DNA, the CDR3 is TGCAGCGTTAGAACAGGGGGCTCTGGAAACACCATATATTTT.

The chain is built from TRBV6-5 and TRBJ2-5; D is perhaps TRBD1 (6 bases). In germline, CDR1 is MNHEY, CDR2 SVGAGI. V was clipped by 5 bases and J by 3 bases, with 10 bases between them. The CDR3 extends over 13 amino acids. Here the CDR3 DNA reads TGTGCCAGCAGTATCTACAGGGAAGAGACCCAGTACTTC. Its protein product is CASSIYREETQYF.

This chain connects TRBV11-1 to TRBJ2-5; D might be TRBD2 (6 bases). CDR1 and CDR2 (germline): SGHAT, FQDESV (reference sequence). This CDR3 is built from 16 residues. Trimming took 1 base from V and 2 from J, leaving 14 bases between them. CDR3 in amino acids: CASSLDGGAYQETQYF. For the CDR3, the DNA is TGTGCCAGCAGCTTAGATGGCGGGGCTTATCAAGAGACCCAGTACTTC.

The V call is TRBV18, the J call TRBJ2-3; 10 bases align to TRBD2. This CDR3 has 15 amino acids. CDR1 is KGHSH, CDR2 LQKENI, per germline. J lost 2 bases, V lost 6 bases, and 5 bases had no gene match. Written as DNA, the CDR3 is TGTGCCAGCTCCTCGGGACTAGCGAACACAGATACGCAGTATTTT. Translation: CASSSGLANTDTQYF.

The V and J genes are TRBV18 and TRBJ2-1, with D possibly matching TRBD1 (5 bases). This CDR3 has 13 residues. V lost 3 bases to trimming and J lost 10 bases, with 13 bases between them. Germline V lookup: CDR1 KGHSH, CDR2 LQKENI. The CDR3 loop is CASSPNLRAEQFF. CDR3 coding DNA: TGTGCCAGCTCACCGAATCTCAGGGCCGAGCAGTTCTTC.

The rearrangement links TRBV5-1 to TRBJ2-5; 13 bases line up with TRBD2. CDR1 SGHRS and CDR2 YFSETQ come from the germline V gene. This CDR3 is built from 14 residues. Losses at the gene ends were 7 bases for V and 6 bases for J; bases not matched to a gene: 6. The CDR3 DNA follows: TGCGCCAGCGCCGGGACTAGCGGGACTCAGACCCAGTACTTC. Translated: CASAGTSGTQTQYF.

The CDR3, as DNA: TGTGCCAGCAGCAAGGGACTTCCCTCCTACGAGCAGTACTTC. Translated, it gives CASSKGLPSYEQYF. The rearrangement joins TRBV6-5 to TRBJ2-7, with D possibly being TRBD2 (6 bases). Germline V lookup: CDR1 MNHEY, CDR2 SVGAGI. V lost 6 bases and J lost 0, with 12 bases in between. The CDR3 has 14 residues.

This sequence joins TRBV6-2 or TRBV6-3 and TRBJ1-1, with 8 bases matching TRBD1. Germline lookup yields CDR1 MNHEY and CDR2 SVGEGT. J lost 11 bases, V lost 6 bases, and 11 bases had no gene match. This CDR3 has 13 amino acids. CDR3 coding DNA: TGTGCCAGCAGCCTTCCGTCCAGGGGGCTTGCTTTCTTT. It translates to CASSLPSRGLAFF.

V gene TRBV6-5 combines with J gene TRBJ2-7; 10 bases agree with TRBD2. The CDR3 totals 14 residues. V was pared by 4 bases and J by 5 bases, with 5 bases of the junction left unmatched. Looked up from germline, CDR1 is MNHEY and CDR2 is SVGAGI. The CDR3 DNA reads TGTGCCAGCAGTTCTAGCGGGAGTAAAAACGAGCAGTACTTC. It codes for CASSSSGSKNEQYF.

The CDR3 is CASSIRASGAREQFF. The CDR3 region has the DNA TGTGCCAGCAGCATAAGGGCTAGCGGGGCCAGGGAGCAGTTCTTC. V usage is TRBV9 and J usage is TRBJ2-1, with 9 bases aligning to TRBD2. CDR3 size: 15 residues. Germline trimming cut 4 bases from V and 10 bases from J; bases unmatched to any gene: 12. In germline, CDR1 is SGDLS, CDR2 YYNGEE.

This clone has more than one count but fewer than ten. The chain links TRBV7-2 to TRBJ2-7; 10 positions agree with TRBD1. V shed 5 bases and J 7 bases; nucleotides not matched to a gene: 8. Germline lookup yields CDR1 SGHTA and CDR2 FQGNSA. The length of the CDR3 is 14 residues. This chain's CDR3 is CASSPDRGRGEQYF. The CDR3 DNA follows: TGTGCCAGCAGCCCCGACAGGGGGCGCGGGGAGCAGTACTTC.

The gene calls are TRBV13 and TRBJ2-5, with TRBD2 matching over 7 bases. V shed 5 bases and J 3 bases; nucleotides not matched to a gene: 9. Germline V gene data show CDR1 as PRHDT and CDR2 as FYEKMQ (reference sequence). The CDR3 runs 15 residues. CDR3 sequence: CASSLAGTNKETQYF. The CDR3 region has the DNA TGTGCCAGCAGCCTCGCCGGGACTAACAAAGAGACCCAGTACTTC.

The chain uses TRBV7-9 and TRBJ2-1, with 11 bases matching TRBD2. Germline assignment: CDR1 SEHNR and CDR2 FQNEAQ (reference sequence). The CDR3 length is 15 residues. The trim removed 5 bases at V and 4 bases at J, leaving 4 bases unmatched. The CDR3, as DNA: TGTGCCAGCAGCCTTAGCGGGAGGGTTTACAATGAGCAGTTCTTC. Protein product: CASSLSGRVYNEQFF.

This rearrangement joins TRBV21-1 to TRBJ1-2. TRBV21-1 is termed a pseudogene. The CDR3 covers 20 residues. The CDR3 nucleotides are TGTGCCAGCAGCAAGAACGTCGACCCCGGGAGGGACCGAATGGGGAATGGCTACACCTTC. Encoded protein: CASSKNVDPGRDRMGNGYTF.

The chain's CDR3 is CASSPSGSGYNEQFF. For the CDR3, the DNA is TGCGCCAGCAGTCCGAGCGGGAGTGGGTACAATGAGCAGTTCTTC. This chain connects TRBV10-1 to TRBJ2-1; TRBD2 aligns across 8 bases. The germline V gene has CDR1 WNHNN and CDR2 SYGVQD (reference sequence). The junction had 7 bases not matched to a gene; V was cut back by 5 bases and J by 4 bases. The CDR3 contains 15 residues.

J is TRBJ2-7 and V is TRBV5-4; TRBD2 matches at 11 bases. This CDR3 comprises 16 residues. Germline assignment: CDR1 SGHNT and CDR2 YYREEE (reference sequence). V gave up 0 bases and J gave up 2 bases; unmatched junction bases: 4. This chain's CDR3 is CASSLALGLAAYEQYF. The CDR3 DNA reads TGTGCCAGCAGCTTGGCGCTGGGACTAGCGGCCTACGAGCAGTACTTC.